Listed here are 26 T cell receptor beta chains from one sample, sequenced in a study of human T cells and chemical hapten exposure. The time point denotes: patch test 1, 2 weeks after DPC sensitization. The treatment denotes: therapeutic diphenylcyclopropenone sensitization with weekly scalp DPC. Each CDR3 protein is one row after TCRdb ran MiXCR on the RACE reads. In the table there are roughly 100,000 distinct CDR3 sequences, roughly 9.6% of which are singletons. The specimen comprised whole blood, sampled in connection with sensitization to the hapten diphenylcyclopropenone (DPC). The receptor source for this set is a woman in her thirties or forties with alopecia areata. Some clones in this sample may be carry-over from other donors' samples.

The chain is built from TRBV9 and TRBJ2-5; D might be TRBD2 (6 bases). The CDR3 extends over 13 amino acids. The germline CDR1 and CDR2 sequences are SGDLS and YYNGEE. The V and J ends lost 4 bases and 3 bases respectively, with 10 bases between them. The CDR3 reads CASSPGGEETQYF. The DNA of the CDR3 is TGTGCCAGCAGCCCCGGAGGGGAAGAGACCCAGTACTTC.

This clonotype was seen at least ten times. J is TRBJ2-7 and V is TRBV27; 8 bases match TRBD1. This CDR3 has 14 residues. Germline CDR1 MNHEY, CDR2 SMNVEV (reference sequence). Trimming cost V 7 bases and J 3 bases; bases outside gene matches: 8. DNA for the CDR3: TGTGCCAGCACTTTCCGACAGGGGAGCTACGAGCAGTACTTC. Its protein is CASTFRQGSYEQYF.

V and J are TRBV19 and TRBJ2-5; 8 bases align to TRBD2. Germline CDR1 reads LNHDA; CDR2 reads SQIVND (reference sequence). CDR3 size: 15 residues. J was trimmed by 1 base and V by 5 bases; bases with no gene match: 6. CDR3 DNA: TGTGCCAGTAGTTCCCAGCGGGGGAGCCAAGAGACCCAGTACTTC. Translation gives CASSSQRGSQETQYF.

V and J are TRBV6-2 or TRBV6-3 and TRBJ2-2; 12 positions agree with TRBD2. V gave up 5 bases and J gave up 5 bases; unmatched junction bases: 3. The germline V gene has CDR1 MNHEY and CDR2 SVGEGT. The CDR3 runs 15 residues. CDR3 nucleotide sequence: TGTGCCAGCAGTACGGGACTAGCGGGTACCGGGGAGCTGTTTTTT. Translating it yields CASSTGLAGTGELFF.

This clonotype was detected many times. The rearrangement joins TRBV2 to TRBJ2-7, with TRBD1 matching 7 bases. The CDR3 extends over 11 amino acids. Losses at the gene ends were 8 bases for V and 6 bases for J; bases not matched to a gene: 4. CDR1 and CDR2 from the germline V gene are SNHLY and FYNNEI. CDR3 protein: CASGRQGEQYF. The CDR3 nucleotides are TGTGCCAGCGGGAGACAGGGCGAGCAGTACTTC.

This clonotype was picked up many times. The J gene is TRBJ2-1, the V gene TRBV29-1, with 9 bases matching TRBD2. The V gene's germline CDR1 is SQVTM and CDR2 ANQGSEA. Trimming cost V 3 bases and J 5 bases; bases outside gene matches: 8. The CDR3 is 15 amino acids. In DNA, the CDR3 is TGCAGCGTTGACAGAGCGGGAGGTTCCCACAATGAGCAGTTCTTC. Amino acid sequence: CSVDRAGGSHNEQFF.

This clonotype was counted at least ten times. The chain uses TRBV27 and TRBJ2-6, with no clear D. V dropped 3 bases and J dropped 0 bases, with 12 bases sitting between them. The CDR3 covers 17 residues. Per the germline V gene, CDR1 is MNHEY and CDR2 is SMNVEV (reference sequence). The CDR3 sequence is CASSFRPTDSGANVLTF. The CDR3 DNA is TGTGCCAGCAGTTTCCGCCCGACGGACTCTGGGGCCAACGTCCTGACTTTC.

The rearrangement uses TRBV29-1 and TRBJ2-6, with TRBD2 identical over 7 bases. The CDR3 loop spans 14 amino acids. V shed 6 bases and J 1 base; nucleotides not matched to a gene: 3. Germline V gives CDR1 SQVTM, CDR2 ANQGSEA. CDR3 protein: CSVRGVSGANVLTF. The CDR3 nucleotides are TGCAGCGTCCGGGGGGTTTCTGGGGCCAACGTCCTGACTTTC.

This clonotype was counted many times. The chain employs TRBV20-1 and TRBJ2-7, with 9 bases lining up with TRBD2. Unmatched junction bases numbered 7, after V lost 5 bases and J lost 2 bases. The CDR3 extends over 14 amino acids. Germline V gene lookup returns CDR1 DFQATT and CDR2 SNEGSKA (reference sequence). CDR3 region: CSAPLAGATYEQYF. As DNA, the CDR3 is TGCAGTGCTCCACTAGCGGGTGCCACCTACGAGCAGTACTTC.

The CDR3 sequence is CASSDTGFSGTGELFF. CDR3 bases: TGTGCCAGCAGTGACACAGGGTTTTCGGGCACCGGGGAGCTGTTTTTT. This chain uses TRBV2 with TRBJ2-2, with a weak D call TRBD1 (6 bases). From germline, CDR1 is SNHLY and CDR2 FYNNEI. V was cut by 3 bases and J by 4 bases, with 15 bases left in between. This CDR3 contains 16 residues.

This clonotype was observed many times. The chain is built from TRBV20-1 and TRBJ2-3; possible D gene TRBD1, 6 bases. Germline lookup yields CDR1 DFQATT and CDR2 SNEGSKA (reference sequence). Deletions cut 5 bases from V and 0 bases from J, with 15 bases between. The CDR3 is 15 residues long. The CDR3 protein is CSAQSGTYSTDTQYF. The CDR3 DNA is TGCAGTGCTCAGTCCGGGACATATAGCACAGATACGCAGTATTTT.

This clonotype came up a few times. The chain employs TRBV4-1 and TRBJ1-1; D remains unclear. The CDR3 contains 15 residues. Germline-derived CDR1 and CDR2 are MGHRA and YSYEKL. V was trimmed by 1 base and J by 4 bases, leaving 13 bases between them. This CDR3 reads CASSQGGGFRTEAFF. The CDR3 region has the DNA TGCGCCAGCAGCCAAGGAGGAGGGTTCCGCACTGAAGCTTTCTTT.

This clonotype was counted only a few times. V usage is TRBV28 and J usage is TRBJ1-6, with D uncertain. The CDR3 spans 19 residues. CDR1 is MDHEN and CDR2 is SYDVKM in the germline V gene. The germline V and J ends were trimmed by 2 bases and 8 bases, with 25 bases remaining between them. The CDR3 region has the DNA TGTGCCAGCAGTTTAACTGGGGTTTGGGATATAACCGGGGATTCACCCCTCCACTTT. This translates into CASSLTGVWDITGDSPLHF. Looking up the rest from reference TRBV28 and TRBJ1-6 gives the full variable domain: DVKVTQSSRYLVKRTGEKVFLECVQDMDHENMFWYRQDPGLGLRLIYFSYDVKMKEKGDIPEGYSVSREKKERFSLILESASTNQTSMYLCASSLTGVWDITGDSPLHFGNGTRLTVT.

At least ten counts were recorded for this clonotype. CDR3 loop: CASSLSGSPGANVLTF. CDR3 bases: TGTGCCAGCAGTTTATCGGGGTCACCAGGGGCCAACGTCCTGACTTTC. The genes are TRBV28 and TRBJ2-6; D is perhaps TRBD2 (5 bases). The V gene lost 1 base and the J gene lost 4 bases, with 11 bases spanning the gap. In germline, CDR1 is MDHEN, CDR2 SYDVKM. The CDR3 loop spans 16 amino acids.

This clonotype came up a few times. J is TRBJ2-5 and V is TRBV6-5; D call uncertain. This CDR3 is 11 amino acids long. The V and J ends lost 6 bases and 5 bases respectively, with 7 bases between them. The germline gives CDR1 MNHEY, CDR2 SVGAGI. CDR3 in DNA: TGTGCCAGCAGGGTTAGTGAGACCCAGTACTTC. Its protein is CASRVSETQYF.

In this sample, this clonotype turned up a few times. This CDR3 reads CASSPRPGTGNEKLFF. The CDR3 bases are TGTGCCAGCAGCCCGCGGCCGGGGACAGGGAATGAAAAACTGTTTTTT. The rearrangement uses TRBV3-1 and TRBJ1-4; TRBD1 matches at 9 bases. This CDR3 contains 16 residues. Germline CDR1 and CDR2: LGHDT and YNNKEL (reference sequence). The V segment lost 4 bases and the J segment 5 bases; nucleotides outside the gene matches: 8. Combining the CDR3 with reference TRBV3-1 and TRBJ1-4 gives the whole variable domain DTAVSQTPKYLVTQMGNDKSIKCEQNLGHDTMYWYKQDSKKFLKIMFSYNNKELIINETVPNRFSPKSPDKAHLNLHINSLELGDSAVYFCASSPRPGTGNEKLFFGSGTQLSVL.

The V gene is TRBV19, the J gene TRBJ2-1, with 7 bases matching TRBD2. The CDR3 consists of 15 residues. V gave up 10 bases and J gave up 7 bases; unmatched junction bases: 16. Germline V gives CDR1 LNHDA, CDR2 SQIVND (reference sequence). The CDR3 protein is CATHGAGEDVNEQFF. CDR3 coding DNA: TGTGCCACCCACGGGGCGGGAGAGGATGTTAATGAGCAGTTCTTC.

The sample holds many counts of this clonotype. The chain links TRBV6-6 to TRBJ2-7; perhaps TRBD1 as D (6 bases). The germline CDR1 and CDR2 sequences are MNHNY and SVGAGI (reference sequence). This CDR3 contains 12 residues. V lost 6 bases to trimming and J lost 7 bases, with 13 bases between them. CDR3 coding DNA: TGTGCCAGCAGCAACAGGGCCTGGGAGCAGTACTTC. Translation: CASSNRAWEQYF.

This rearrangement joins TRBV20-1 to TRBJ1-5; tentatively, D is TRBD1 (5 bases). CDR3 length equals 15 residues. V lost 3 bases to trimming and J lost 0 bases, with 12 bases between them. Per the germline V gene, CDR1 is DFQATT and CDR2 is SNEGSKA (reference sequence). CDR3 nucleotides: TGCAGTGCTAGCGGCAGGGCCGATAGCAATCAGCCCCAGCATTTT. Amino acids: CSASGRADSNQPQHF.

This clonotype was recorded at least ten times. The chain links TRBV11-2 to TRBJ2-5; D remains ambiguous. The germline CDR1 and CDR2 sequences are SGHAT and FQNNGV. This CDR3 is 12 amino acids long. V lost 5 bases and J 4 bases, leaving 8 bases between the germline ends. This chain's CDR3 is CASSPAGETQYF. CDR3 bases: TGTGCCAGCAGCCCCGCAGGAGAGACCCAGTACTTC.

In regard to this clonotype: This could be a read error, since a much larger clone is one nucleotide away. The chain uses TRBV11-2 and TRBJ1-4; D ambiguous. Germline loops: CDR1 SGHAT, CDR2 FQNNGV. Trimming took off 5 bases at V and 4 bases at J, with 17 bases between the two ends. This CDR3 comprises 16 residues. DNA of the CDR3: TGTGCCAGCAGCCGCGGACGGATGACAATTAATGAAAAACTGTTTTTT. It yields the protein CASSRGRMTINEKLFF.

This clonotype was found many times. The chain joins TRBV5-1 to TRBJ2-5; TRBD2 matches 14 bases. Trimming cost V 4 bases and J 4 bases; bases outside gene matches: 18. Germline-derived CDR1 and CDR2 are SGHRS and YFSETQ. The CDR3 loop spans 20 amino acids. In nucleotides, the CDR3 is TGCGCCAGCAGCCCGGGGACTAGCGGGAGTACCAGGGCATCCCGAGAGACCCAGTACTTC. Translating it yields CASSPGTSGSTRASRETQYF.

This clonotype was found many times. The V and J genes are TRBV7-2 and TRBJ2-7; D call uncertain. Germline CDR1 reads SGHTA; CDR2 reads FQGNSA. Trimming pared 1 base from V and 1 base from J, leaving 11 bases between. This CDR3 is built from 15 residues. The CDR3 here is CASSLDTPSSYEQYF. CDR3 coding DNA: TGTGCCAGCAGCTTAGATACTCCCTCTTCCTACGAGCAGTACTTC.

The chain carries TRBV19 and TRBJ2-1; D gene uncertain. CDR1 is LNHDA, CDR2 SQIVND, per germline (reference sequence). CDR3 length equals 17 residues. Trimming took off 3 bases at V and 1 base at J, with 16 bases between the two ends. The CDR3 sequence is CASSIPRPATSYNEQFF. In DNA form, the CDR3 reads TGTGCCAGTAGTATTCCCAGGCCGGCAACATCCTACAATGAGCAGTTCTTC.

This clonotype showed up many times. The V call is TRBV20-1, the J call TRBJ2-7, with D possibly TRBD2 on 6 matching bases. The CDR3 has 12 residues. Trimming took 0 bases from V and 7 from J, leaving 10 bases between them. Germline V CDR1 and CDR2: DFQATT, SNEGSKA (reference sequence). The CDR3 here is CSARDLGREQYF. In DNA, the CDR3 is TGCAGTGCTAGAGACTTAGGGAGGGAGCAGTACTTC.

This clonotype was found many times. J is TRBJ2-1 and V is TRBV7-2; 16 nucleotides agree with TRBD2. V shed 4 bases and J 5 bases; nucleotides not matched to a gene: 23. Germline V gives CDR1 SGHTA, CDR2 FQGNSA. The CDR3 consists of 23 residues. Written as DNA, the CDR3 is TGTGCCAGCAGCTCCAAACCCTTATACACCGGGACTAGCGGGGGGGCCTTGCACAATGAGCAGTTCTTC. Protein: CASSSKPLYTGTSGGALHNEQFF.